Listed here are 2 T cell receptor beta chains from one sample, sequenced in a study of tumor-infiltrating lymphocytes in primary liver carcinoma. DNA and RNA were both co-extracted from approximately 20-30 mg of bulk tissue that had not been sorted. TCR beta cDNA was reverse-transcribed from about 500 ng of total RNA. The reaction used a constant-region primer and ProtoScript II reverse transcriptase. Slightly modified ARM-PCR, run as three nested multiplex PCR rounds, produced the TCR beta libraries. For 10 cycles apiece, the opening two PCR rounds ran with TRBV1-TRBV30 forward primers and a C-beta reverse primer. TCRdb redid the calling of the multiplex PCR reads with MiXCR, one entry per CDR3 protein. This sample yields fewer than 75,000 distinct CDR3 sequences, of which 70% to 85% are seen a single time; around 50% belongs to the top ten. The sequencing input was liver tumor tissue from sampling region 2. Indicated subset: tumor region T2, inferior pole. The receptors derive from a man aged 35-49 years with primary liver carcinoma and hepatitis B virus infection.

To note about this clonotype: It may be a read error: a sequence one base away is much more abundant. J is TRBJ2-1 and V is TRBV5-1, with a tentative D call TRBD2 (6 bases). CDR3 length equals 14 residues. Germline V gives CDR1 SGHRS, CDR2 YFSETQ. CDR3 amino acids: CANSFTRDYNEQFF. The CDR3 nucleotides are TGCGCCAACAGCTTCACGCGGGATTACAATGAGCAGTTCTTC.

As concerns this clonotype: The junction departs from the called germline gene at one end, perhaps through a read error. The chain links TRBV11-2 to TRBJ1-1; D is uncertain. CDR3 length: 16 amino acids. Germline values: CDR1 SGHAT, CDR2 FQNNGV. The CDR3 DNA reads as TGTGCCAGCAGCCCATCCATGGGGATGGTGAACACTGATGCTTTCTTT. This translates into CASSPSMGMVNTDAFF.